These T cell receptor beta chains were read from a single sample in a study of T cells in Graves' hyperthyroidism and ophthalmopathy. TCRdb reprocessed the multiplex PCR reads with MiXCR, giving one entry per CDR3 protein. The sample lists hundreds of thousands of distinct CDR3 sequences; roughly 17% were seen once. The sample comprised blood. Receptors were obtained from a woman under 30 with Graves' ophthalmopathy. Both conserved end residues are part of each CDR3.

v_gene: TRBV11-1
CDR3aa: CASSHHLAGYSYNEQFF

v_gene: TRBV3-1
CDR3aa: CASSQSGTSDEQFF

v_gene: TRBV6-1
CDR3aa: CASRARTVPYEQYF

v_gene: TRBV11-3
CDR3aa: CASSIAGTAGELFF

v_gene: TRBV20-1
CDR3aa: CSAGRGPGRGYTF

v_gene: TRBV29-1
CDR3aa: CSVEKSERETDEQFF

v_gene: TRBV11-2
CDR3aa: CASSAYRGMNTEAFF

v_gene: TRBV5-1
CDR3aa: CASSSAGTNSYEQYF

v_gene: TRBV28
CDR3aa: CASSLGTGHYQPQHF

v_gene: TRBV24-1
CDR3aa: CATSPSTGTNYEQYF

v_gene: TRBV6-1
CDR3aa: CASSEARGQPQHF

v_gene: TRBV30
CDR3aa: CAWSPPSPGTTNYGYTF

v_gene: TRBV7-3
CDR3aa: CASSLSGGATGELFF

v_gene: TRBV6-2/TRBV6-3
CDR3aa: CASSSSGTAFF

v_gene: TRBV27
CDR3aa: CASSWADNQPQHF

v_gene: TRBV11-2
CDR3aa: CASSLPGRAYNEQFF

v_gene: TRBV28
CDR3aa: CASSGQGAKTQYF

v_gene: TRBV20-1
CDR3aa: CSARTGGYEQYF

v_gene: TRBV11-1
CDR3aa: CASRGSAPSGNTIYF

v_gene: TRBV12-3/TRBV12-4
CDR3aa: CASSLTSGWESEQYF

v_gene: TRBV20-1
CDR3aa: CSARDSEGSYNSPLHF

v_gene: TRBV5-4
CDR3aa: CASSLVVVGSGNTEAFF